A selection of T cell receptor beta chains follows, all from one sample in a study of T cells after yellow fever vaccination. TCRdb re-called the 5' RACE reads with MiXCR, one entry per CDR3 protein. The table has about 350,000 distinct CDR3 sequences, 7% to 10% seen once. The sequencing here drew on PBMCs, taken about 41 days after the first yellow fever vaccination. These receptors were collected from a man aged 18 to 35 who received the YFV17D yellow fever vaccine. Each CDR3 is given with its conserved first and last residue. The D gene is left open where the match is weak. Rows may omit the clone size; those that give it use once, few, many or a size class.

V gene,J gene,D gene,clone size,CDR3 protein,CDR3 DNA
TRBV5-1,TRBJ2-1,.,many,CASSFSQSDYNEQFF,TGCGCCAGCAGCTTTTCCCAGTCGGACTACAATGAGCAGTTCTTC
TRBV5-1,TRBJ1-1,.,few,CASFLGGLNTEAFF,TGCGCCAGCTTTTTAGGCGGCCTGAACACTGAAGCTTTCTTT
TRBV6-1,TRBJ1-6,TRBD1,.,CASTPRTGGDSPLHF,TGTGCCAGCACCCCCCGTACAGGGGGTGATTCACCCCTCCACTTT
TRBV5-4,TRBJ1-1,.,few,CASSLKGVGDTEAFF,TGTGCCAGCAGCTTGAAGGGGGTAGGTGACACTGAAGCTTTCTTT
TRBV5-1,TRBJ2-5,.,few,CASSFDSRDQETQYF,TGCGCCAGCAGCTTCGATTCTAGGGACCAAGAGACCCAGTACTTC
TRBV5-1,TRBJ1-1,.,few,CASSLAVQGGTEAFF,TGCGCCAGCAGCTTGGCGGTCCAGGGAGGGACTGAAGCTTTCTTT
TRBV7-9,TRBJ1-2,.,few,CASTHTGFTANYGYTF,TGTGCCAGCACCCACACCGGGTTCACAGCTAACTATGGCTACACCTTC
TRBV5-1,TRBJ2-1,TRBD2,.,CASSLLGLAGGYEQFF,TGCGCCAGCAGCTTGCTGGGACTAGCGGGGGGCTATGAGCAGTTCTTC
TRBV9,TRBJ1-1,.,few,CASSVAWSTEAFF,TGTGCCAGCAGCGTAGCTTGGAGTACTGAAGCTTTCTTT
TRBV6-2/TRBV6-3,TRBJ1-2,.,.,CATRDSPYGYTF,TGTGCCACGCGAGACAGCCCCTATGGCTACACCTTC